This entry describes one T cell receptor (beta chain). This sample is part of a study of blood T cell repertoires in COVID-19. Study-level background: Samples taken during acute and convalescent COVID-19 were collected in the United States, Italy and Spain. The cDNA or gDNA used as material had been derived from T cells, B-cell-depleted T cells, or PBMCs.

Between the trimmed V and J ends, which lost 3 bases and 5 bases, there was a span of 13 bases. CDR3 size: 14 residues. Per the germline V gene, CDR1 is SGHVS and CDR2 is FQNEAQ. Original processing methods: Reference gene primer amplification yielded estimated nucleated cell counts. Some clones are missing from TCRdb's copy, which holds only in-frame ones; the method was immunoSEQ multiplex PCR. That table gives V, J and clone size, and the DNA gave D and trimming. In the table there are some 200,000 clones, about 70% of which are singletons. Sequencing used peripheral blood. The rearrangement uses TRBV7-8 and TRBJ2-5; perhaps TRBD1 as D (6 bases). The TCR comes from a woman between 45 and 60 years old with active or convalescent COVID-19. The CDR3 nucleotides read TGTGCCAGCAGCTTCGAGACAGGTCGCGAGACCCAGTACTTC. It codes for CASSFETGRETQYF.